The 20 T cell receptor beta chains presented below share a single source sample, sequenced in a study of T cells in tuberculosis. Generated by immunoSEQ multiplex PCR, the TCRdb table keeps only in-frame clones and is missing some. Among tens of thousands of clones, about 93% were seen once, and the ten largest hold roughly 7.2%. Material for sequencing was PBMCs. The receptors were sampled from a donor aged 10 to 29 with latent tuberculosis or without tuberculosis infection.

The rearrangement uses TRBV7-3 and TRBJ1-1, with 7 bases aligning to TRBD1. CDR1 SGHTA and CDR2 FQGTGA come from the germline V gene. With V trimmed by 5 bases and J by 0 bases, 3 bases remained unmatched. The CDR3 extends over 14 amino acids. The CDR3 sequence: CASSLQGLNTEAFF. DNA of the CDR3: TGTGCCAGCAGCCTACAGGGGCTGAACACTGAAGCTTTCTTT.

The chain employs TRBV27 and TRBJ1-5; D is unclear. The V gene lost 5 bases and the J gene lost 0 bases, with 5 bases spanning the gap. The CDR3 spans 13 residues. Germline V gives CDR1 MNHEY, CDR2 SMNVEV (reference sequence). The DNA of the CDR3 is TGTGCCAGCAGTGCGTATAGCAATCAGCCCCAGCATTTT. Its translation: CASSAYSNQPQHF.

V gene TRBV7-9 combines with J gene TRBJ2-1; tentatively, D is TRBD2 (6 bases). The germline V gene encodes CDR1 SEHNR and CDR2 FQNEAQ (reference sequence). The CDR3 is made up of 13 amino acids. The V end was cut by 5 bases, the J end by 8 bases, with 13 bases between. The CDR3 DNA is TGTGCCAGCAGCGCACGGGGCGGGGATGAGCAGTTCTTC. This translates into CASSARGGDEQFF.

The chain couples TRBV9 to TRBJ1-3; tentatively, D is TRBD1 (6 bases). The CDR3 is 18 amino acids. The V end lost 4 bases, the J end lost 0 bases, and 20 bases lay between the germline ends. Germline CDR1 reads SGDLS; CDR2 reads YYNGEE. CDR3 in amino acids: CASSPELGAAISGNTIYF. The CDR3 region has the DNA TGTGCCAGCAGCCCTGAGCTGGGGGCAGCGATCTCTGGAAACACCATATATTTT. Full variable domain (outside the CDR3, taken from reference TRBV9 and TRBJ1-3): DSGVTQTPKHLITATGQRVTLRCSPRSGDLSVYWYQQSLDQGLQFLIQYYNGEERAKGNILERFSAQQFPDLHSELNLSSLELGDSALYFCASSPELGAAISGNTIYFGEGSWLTVV.

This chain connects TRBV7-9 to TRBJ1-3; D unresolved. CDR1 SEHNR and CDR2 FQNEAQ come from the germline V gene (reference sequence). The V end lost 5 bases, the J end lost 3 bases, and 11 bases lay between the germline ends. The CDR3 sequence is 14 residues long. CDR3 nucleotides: TGTGCCAGCAGCCCGCGGGAACGTGGAAACACCATATATTTT. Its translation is CASSPRERGNTIYF.

CDR3 in DNA: TGTGCCAGTAGGGCACCCAGCGGGGGGGCTGCAGATACGCAGTATTTT. It is translated as CASRAPSGGAADTQYF. V gene TRBV19 combines with J gene TRBJ2-3; TRBD2 matches 10 bases. Germline loops: CDR1 LNHDA, CDR2 SQIVND (reference sequence). The CDR3 is 16 residues long. The V and J ends lost 6 bases and 4 bases, in that order; junction bases with no gene match: 10.

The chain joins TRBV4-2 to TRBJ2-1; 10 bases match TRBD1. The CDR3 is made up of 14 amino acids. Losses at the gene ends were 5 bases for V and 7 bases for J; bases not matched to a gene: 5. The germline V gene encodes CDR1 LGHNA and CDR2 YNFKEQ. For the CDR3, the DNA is TGTGCCAGCAGCTCGCGGACAGGGGGTAATGAGCAGTTCTTC. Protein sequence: CASSSRTGGNEQFF.

The CDR3 here is CASSLGQGGASGANVLTF. CDR3 DNA: TGTGCCAGCAGCTTGGGACAGGGGGGGGCCTCTGGGGCCAACGTCCTGACTTTC. The chain joins TRBV7-8 to TRBJ2-6, with TRBD1 identical over 11 bases. The CDR3 totals 18 residues. Germline V gene data show CDR1 as SGHVS and CDR2 as FQNEAQ. Germline trimming cut 3 bases from V and 0 bases from J; bases unmatched to any gene: 4.

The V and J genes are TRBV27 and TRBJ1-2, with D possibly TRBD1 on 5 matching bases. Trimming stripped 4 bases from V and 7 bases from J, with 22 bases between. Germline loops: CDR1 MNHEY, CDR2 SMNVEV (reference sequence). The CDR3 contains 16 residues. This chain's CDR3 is CASSSNTDTRVFGYTF. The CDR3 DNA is TGTGCCAGCAGTTCCAACACAGACACCAGGGTTTTTGGCTACACCTTC.

The CDR3 here is CASSQVARDTQYF. The CDR3 nucleotides read TGCGCCAGCAGCCAAGTTGCTAGAGATACGCAGTATTTT. This chain joins TRBV4-1 and TRBJ2-3, with D unclear. Germline V lookup: CDR1 MGHRA, CDR2 YSYEKL. V was cut by 1 base and J by 5 bases, with 7 bases left in between. This CDR3 contains 13 residues.

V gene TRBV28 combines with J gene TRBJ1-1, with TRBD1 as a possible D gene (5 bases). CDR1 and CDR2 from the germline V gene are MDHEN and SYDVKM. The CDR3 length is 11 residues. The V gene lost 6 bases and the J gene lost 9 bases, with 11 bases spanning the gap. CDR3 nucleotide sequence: TGTGCCAGCAGATTTCAGGGTAAAGCTTTCTTT. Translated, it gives CASRFQGKAFF.

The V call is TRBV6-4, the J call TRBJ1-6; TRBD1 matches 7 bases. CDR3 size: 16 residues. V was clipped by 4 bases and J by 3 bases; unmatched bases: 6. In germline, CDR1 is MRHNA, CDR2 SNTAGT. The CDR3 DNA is TGTGCCAGCAGTGCTTCCGGGACAGACTATAATTCACCCCTCCACTTT. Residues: CASSASGTDYNSPLHF.

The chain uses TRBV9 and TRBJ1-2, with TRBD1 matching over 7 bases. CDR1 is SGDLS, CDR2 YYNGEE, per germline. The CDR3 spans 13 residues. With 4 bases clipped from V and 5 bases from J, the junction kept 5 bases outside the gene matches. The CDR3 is CASSTGETYGYTF. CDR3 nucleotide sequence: TGTGCCAGCAGCACAGGGGAGACTTATGGCTACACCTTC.

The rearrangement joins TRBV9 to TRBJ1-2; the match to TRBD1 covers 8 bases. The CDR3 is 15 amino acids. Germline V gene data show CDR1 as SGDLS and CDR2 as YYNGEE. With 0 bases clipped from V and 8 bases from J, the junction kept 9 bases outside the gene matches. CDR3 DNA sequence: TGTGCCAGCAGCGTAGGCCAGGGGGCTCTAGGGGGCTACACCTTC. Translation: CASSVGQGALGGYTF.

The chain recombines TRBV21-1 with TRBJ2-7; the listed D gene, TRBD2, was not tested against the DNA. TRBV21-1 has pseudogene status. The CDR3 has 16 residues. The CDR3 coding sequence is TGTGCCAGCAGCGTACCCTCTAGCGGGGGAGGAAGCGAGCAGTACTTC. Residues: CASSVPSSGGGSEQYF.

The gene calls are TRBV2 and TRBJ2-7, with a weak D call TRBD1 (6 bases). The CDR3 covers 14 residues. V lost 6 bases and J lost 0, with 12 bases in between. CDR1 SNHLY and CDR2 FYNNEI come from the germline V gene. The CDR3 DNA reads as TGTGCCAGCAGCCTAGACAGGAACTCCTACGAGCAGTACTTC. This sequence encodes CASSLDRNSYEQYF.

The CDR3 coding sequence is TGTGCCAGCAAACAGGGGGCTAACTATGGCTACACCTTC. It is translated as CASKQGANYGYTF. The rearrangement uses TRBV5-6 and TRBJ1-2, with 8 bases aligning to TRBD1. The CDR3 consists of 13 residues. The trim removed 6 bases at V and 0 bases at J, leaving 1 base unmatched. Germline V gene lookup returns CDR1 SGHDT and CDR2 YYEEEE.

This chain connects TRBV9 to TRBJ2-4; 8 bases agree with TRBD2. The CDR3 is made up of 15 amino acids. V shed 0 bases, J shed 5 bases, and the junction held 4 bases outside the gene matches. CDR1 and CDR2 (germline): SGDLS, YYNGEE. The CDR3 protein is CASSVGVGLENIQYF. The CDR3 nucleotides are TGTGCCAGCAGCGTAGGAGTGGGACTAGAAAACATTCAGTACTTC.

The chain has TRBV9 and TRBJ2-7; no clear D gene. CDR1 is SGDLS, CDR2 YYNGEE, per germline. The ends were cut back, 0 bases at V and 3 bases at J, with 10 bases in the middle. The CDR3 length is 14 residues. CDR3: CASSVDVESYEQYF. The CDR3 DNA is TGTGCCAGCAGCGTAGATGTAGAGAGCTACGAGCAGTACTTC.

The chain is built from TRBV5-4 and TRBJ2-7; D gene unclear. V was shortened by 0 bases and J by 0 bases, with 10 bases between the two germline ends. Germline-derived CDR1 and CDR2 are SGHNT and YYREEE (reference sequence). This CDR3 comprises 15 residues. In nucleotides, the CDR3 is TGTGCCAGCAGCTTGGATCTAGTAGGCTCCTACGAGCAGTACTTC. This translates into CASSLDLVGSYEQYF.